This T cell receptor (beta chain) was obtained from a study of response to subunit inactivated influenza vaccine. TCRdb fed the RT-PCR reads into MiXCR, producing one record per CDR3 protein. The data show 710,000 or so distinct CDR3 sequences, about 15% seen once. V was clipped by 1 base and J by 0 bases; unmatched bases: 12. Per the germline V gene, CDR1 is DFQATT and CDR2 is SNEGSKA (reference sequence). The CDR3 is made up of 19 amino acids. This clonotype was picked up many times. Its antigen is unknown. Overall study findings and caveats: It was suggested by the authors that few new T cells are recruited by each seasonal influenza vaccination.

This receptor was taken from a man aged 50 to 59 who received an inactivated influenza vaccine. V is TRBV20-1 and J is TRBJ2-3; 11 positions agree with TRBD1. Sequences were derived from PBMCs from blood, sampled roughly 12 days after vaccination. The CDR3 loop reads CSARALGQGASFSTDTQYF. CDR3 DNA: TGCAGTGCTAGAGCCCTCGGACAGGGGGCATCTTTTAGCACAGATACGCAGTATTTT.